These 11 T cell receptor beta chains originate from one sample sequenced in a study of blood T cell repertoires in COVID-19. The protocol was immunoSEQ multiplex PCR, while the TCRdb copy is restricted to in-frame clones and leaves out a portion. Among some 300,000 clones, approximately 88% were seen once, and the ten largest hold 6.9%. Sequenced sample: peripheral blood. These receptors originate from a woman aged 25 to 39 who had recovered from COVID-19.

The rearrangement uses TRBV2 and TRBJ1-2; possibly TRBD1 for D (6 bases). Trimming cost V 6 bases and J 4 bases, with 12 bases left between them. Germline CDR1 and CDR2: SNHLY and FYNNEI. The CDR3 covers 13 residues. The CDR3 reads CASSQQGSYGYTF. CDR3 in DNA: TGTGCCAGCAGCCAACAGGGATCCTATGGCTACACCTTC.

The chain combines TRBV5-1 with TRBJ1-1; no clear D gene. The germline V gene has CDR1 SGHRS and CDR2 YFSETQ. The CDR3 covers 14 residues. The ends were cut back, 7 bases at V and 5 bases at J, with 18 bases in the middle. The CDR3 DNA reads as TGCGCCAGCGGGCCGGACCATCGAGGGACTGAAGCTTTCTTT. Its translation: CASGPDHRGTEAFF.

This clone was seen only a few times. The V and J genes are TRBV19 and TRBJ1-1, with TRBD1 as a possible D gene (5 bases). The CDR3 totals 11 residues. Germline values: CDR1 LNHDA, CDR2 SQIVND (reference sequence). V gave up 11 bases and J gave up 0 bases, with 7 bases separating them. CDR3 region: CAVGLNTEAFF. The CDR3 DNA reads as TGTGCCGTGGGGCTGAACACTGAAGCTTTCTTT.

This chain connects TRBV2 to TRBJ2-5; D may be TRBD2 (6 bases). Trimming removed 7 bases from V and 5 bases from J, with 14 bases in between. CDR3 size: 13 residues. The V gene's germline CDR1 is SNHLY and CDR2 FYNNEI. The CDR3: CASMGRGGETQYF. CDR3 sequence (DNA): TGTGCCAGCATGGGGCGGGGCGGGGAGACCCAGTACTTC.

This clone was seen a few times. This chain links TRBV20-1 with TRBJ2-7; TRBD2 matches at 8 bases. CDR1 and CDR2 (germline): DFQATT, SNEGSKA (reference sequence). The CDR3 sequence is 13 residues long. V was pared by 3 bases and J by 0 bases, with 1 base of the junction left unmatched. CDR3: CSASAGGSYEQYF. CDR3 in DNA: TGCAGTGCTAGTGCGGGAGGCTCCTACGAGCAGTACTTC.

This chain uses TRBV11-3 with TRBJ1-1; no clear D. CDR1 is SGHNT and CDR2 is YENEEA in the germline V gene. This CDR3 has 16 residues. Trimming took 4 bases from V and 1 from J, leaving 16 bases between them. CDR3 residues: CASSSEMGDGNTEAFF. CDR3 nucleotide sequence: TGTGCCAGCAGCTCAGAGATGGGCGATGGGAACACTGAAGCTTTCTTT.

This sequence joins TRBV5-1 and TRBJ2-3, with a weak D call TRBD1 (6 bases). The ends were cut back, 3 bases at V and 6 bases at J, with 17 bases in the middle. The germline V gene has CDR1 SGHRS and CDR2 YFSETQ. The CDR3 has 15 residues. CDR3 nucleotides: TGCGCCAGCAGCTCGTCCGGGACACCTCCTGATACGCAGTATTTT. Protein sequence: CASSSSGTPPDTQYF.

The gene calls are TRBV7-2 and TRBJ2-3, with D uncertain. Germline V gene data show CDR1 as SGHTA and CDR2 as FQGNSA. The ends were cut back, 0 bases at V and 7 bases at J, with 17 bases in the middle. This CDR3 is built from 16 residues. The CDR3 spells CASSLARSLSLNTQYF. CDR3 DNA sequence: TGTGCCAGCAGCTTAGCCCGTAGCCTGTCCCTGAATACGCAGTATTTT.

The J gene is TRBJ2-7, the V gene TRBV6-1, with a possible D match to TRBD1 (5 bases). Looked up from germline, CDR1 is MNHNS and CDR2 is SASEGT. This CDR3 has 14 residues. Between the trimmed V and J ends, which lost 3 bases and 0 bases, there was a span of 9 bases. CDR3: CASSETADSYEQYF. Written as DNA, the CDR3 is TGTGCCAGCAGTGAGACAGCAGACTCCTACGAGCAGTACTTC.

The chain combines TRBV7-2 with TRBJ1-4; D remains unclear. The CDR3 extends over 15 amino acids. The V end was cut by 2 bases, the J end by 4 bases, with 11 bases between. Germline V gene data show CDR1 as SGHTA and CDR2 as FQGNSA. The CDR3 is CASSLRSGYNEKLFF. As DNA, the CDR3 is TGTGCCAGCAGCTTACGGTCGGGTTATAATGAAAAACTGTTTTTT.

This chain connects TRBV19 to TRBJ1-6, with D possibly being TRBD1 (6 bases). Looked up from germline, CDR1 is LNHDA and CDR2 is SQIVND (reference sequence). The CDR3 has 16 amino acids. Deletions cut 1 base from V and 7 bases from J, with 14 bases between. DNA for the CDR3: TGTGCCAGTAGTATAGCCCCGACAGGCTTGAATTCACCCCTCCACTTT. Its protein is CASSIAPTGLNSPLHF.